These T cell receptor beta chains were read from a single sample in a study of T cell repertoires in cytomegalovirus infection. One entry per CDR3 protein, called by TCRdb with MiXCR from the reads. The table has 300,000 to 400,000 distinct CDR3 sequences, roughly 9.5% seen once. Sequenced sample: PBMCs. Every receptor here comes from a human donor in good health (CMV status not recorded). Some clones in this sample may be carry-over from other donors' samples. Each CDR3 is given with its conserved first and last residue. The D gene is left open where the match is weak. Expanded clones are given a class, and other clones once, few, many or no size at all.

j_gene,v_gene,d_gene,abundance,CDR3nt,CDR3aa
TRBJ2-7,TRBV27,.,.,TGTGCCAGCATGATCTCCGGCGGATACGAGCAGTACTTC,CASMISGGYEQYF
TRBJ1-2,TRBV4-2,TRBD1,.,TGTGCCAGCAGCCAAGATGGTCGGGGACAGGGGTATGGCTACACCTTC,CASSQDGRGQGYGYTF
TRBJ1-5,TRBV12-3/TRBV12-4,TRBD1,many,TGTGCCAGCAGTTTGGACAGGGGGGTAATGCAGCCCCAGCATTTT,CASSLDRGVMQPQHF
TRBJ1-1,TRBV28,.,many,TGTGCCAGCAGTTCCACCATTGGGGGCGCTTTCTTT,CASSSTIGGAFF
TRBJ1-1,TRBV7-2,TRBD1,many,TGTGCCAGCAGCTTAGGGAGGGGGCGCGAGACTGAAGCTTTCTTT,CASSLGRGRETEAFF
TRBJ2-1,TRBV4-2,.,few,TGTGCCAGCAGCCAAGATACCGGGAGCTCCTACAATGAGCAGTTCTTC,CASSQDTGSSYNEQFF
TRBJ1-1,TRBV7-6,TRBD1,many,TGTGCCAGCAGCTTAAGAACGGGACAGCTCTTAACTGAAGCTTTCTTT,CASSLRTGQLLTEAFF
TRBJ1-3,TRBV7-2,.,many,TGTGCCAGCAGCTTAGGAGGGGGGACTGGAAACACCATATATTTT,CASSLGGGTGNTIYF
TRBJ1-1,TRBV28,.,many,TGTGCCAGCAGTTTAAACGGTGCGAACACTGAAGCTTTCTTT,CASSLNGANTEAFF
TRBJ1-5,TRBV20-1,TRBD1,few,TGCAGTGCTAGAGATCGTACAGGGGATTTTGTAAATCAGCCCCAGCATTTT,CSARDRTGDFVNQPQHF
TRBJ2-1,TRBV4-3,TRBD2,.,TGCGCCAGCAGCCAACGTTCGGGAAATAATGCGGGGGGGGCCGCCAATGAGCAGTTCTTC,CASSQRSGNNAGGAANEQFF
TRBJ1-1,TRBV7-2,TRBD1,many,TGTGCCAGTTACTTACAGGGGGGCGTCTCTGAAGCTTTCTTT,CASYLQGGVSEAFF
TRBJ1-2,TRBV7-2,TRBD1,few,TGTGCCAGCAGCCCTCGACAGGGGGGAGCTTGGGGCTACACCTTC,CASSPRQGGAWGYTF
TRBJ2-1,TRBV7-2,TRBD2,few,TGTGCCAGCCGGAAGACTAGCGGGAAATACAATGAGCAGTTCTTC,CASRKTSGKYNEQFF
TRBJ2-7,TRBV11-2,.,few,TGTGCCAGCAGCTTAGTTAGCAGGGGACCAACCTACGAGCAGTACTTC,CASSLVSRGPTYEQYF
TRBJ2-3,TRBV9,.,.,TGTGCCAGCACCCCCGGCCCGGGGGCAGATACGCAGTATTTT,CASTPGPGADTQYF
TRBJ1-6,TRBV28,TRBD1,few,TGTGCCAGCAGTTGGGACAGGGATAATTCACCCCTCCACTTT,CASSWDRDNSPLHF
TRBJ1-1,TRBV7-9,.,many,TGTGCCAGCAGCTTAGAGAACACTGAAGCTTTCTTT,CASSLENTEAFF